Presented here are 18 T cell receptor beta chains from one specimen sequenced in a study of shared clonotypes between healthy human individuals. TCRdb's table, derived via immunoSEQ multiplex PCR, lists solely in-frame clones and lacks some. The sample shows 450,000 to 500,000 clones, around 85% of them seen only once. Input material: PBMCs. Source of these receptors: a woman aged 40 to 50 in good health. Some clones in this sample may be carry-over from other donors' samples.

The chain joins TRBV15 to TRBJ1-2, with a possible D match to TRBD1 (6 bases). V lost 0 bases and J 3 bases, leaving 11 bases between the germline ends. Looked up from germline, CDR1 is LNHNV and CDR2 is YYDKDF (reference sequence). There are 15 residues in the CDR3. DNA for the CDR3: TGTGCCACCAGCAGAGATCCGGGGGGCCACTATGGCTACACCTTC. It translates to CATSRDPGGHYGYTF.

The chain employs TRBV11-2 and TRBJ2-7; D gene unclear. CDR1 is SGHAT and CDR2 is FQNNGV in the germline V gene. The V end was cut by 5 bases, the J end by 4 bases, with 12 bases between. The CDR3 covers 13 residues. CDR3 nucleotides: TGTGCCAGCAGCCGCCTGGGTCGGTACGAGCAGTACTTC. This translates into CASSRLGRYEQYF.

This sequence joins TRBV25-1 and TRBJ1-4; weak D call: TRBD1 (5 bases). Trimming took off 7 bases at V and 5 bases at J, with 14 bases between the two ends. The length of the CDR3 is 14 residues. CDR1 is MGHDK, CDR2 SYGVNS, per germline. CDR3 sequence: CASTPRGGNEKLFF. CDR3 nucleotide sequence: TGTGCCAGCACCCCACGGGGGGGGAATGAAAAACTGTTTTTT.

Comments on this clone: A read error is likely here: a far larger clone is one base away. This rearrangement joins TRBV6-5 to TRBJ2-7, with 7 bases aligning to TRBD1. Germline-derived CDR1 and CDR2 are MNHEY and SVGAGI. The CDR3 sequence is 12 residues long. Trimming cost V 8 bases and J 3 bases; bases outside gene matches: 4. The CDR3 reads CASGRQGYEQYF. The CDR3 region has the DNA TGTGCCAGCGGTCGACAGGGCTACGAGCAGTACTTC.

Comments on this clone: A read error is likely here: a far larger clone is one base away. This chain links TRBV7-2 with TRBJ2-1; TRBD2 might be the D (6 bases). CDR1 SGHTA and CDR2 FQGNSA come from the germline V gene. The CDR3 runs 16 residues. V lost 1 base, J lost 10 bases, and 20 bases lay in between. The CDR3 nucleotides read TGTGCCAGCAGCTTAGTGGCTAGCGAGACCTGGGCGGAGCAGTTCTTC. Amino acids: CASSLVASETWAEQFF.

The gene calls are TRBV6-1 and TRBJ2-5; D possibly corresponds to TRBD1 (5 bases). Germline lookup yields CDR1 MNHNS and CDR2 SASEGT. The V gene lost 4 bases and the J gene lost 2 bases, with 14 bases spanning the gap. The CDR3 loop spans 15 amino acids. In DNA, the CDR3 is TGTGCCAGCAGTGGCCCGACAGCCCCTCAAGAGACCCAGTACTTC. It is translated as CASSGPTAPQETQYF.

J is TRBJ2-7 and V is TRBV10-1, with a tentative D call TRBD2 (6 bases). CDR3 size: 13 residues. The V gene lost 3 bases and the J gene lost 7 bases, with 13 bases spanning the gap. In germline, CDR1 is WNHNN, CDR2 SYGVQD (reference sequence). The CDR3 here is CASSDRDSIEQYF. CDR3 nucleotide sequence: TGCGCCAGCAGTGATCGGGACTCGATAGAGCAGTACTTC.

The chain has TRBV19 and TRBJ1-4; D is perhaps TRBD1 (6 bases). From germline, CDR1 is LNHDA and CDR2 SQIVND (reference sequence). Trimming cost V 5 bases and J 8 bases, with 9 bases left between them. CDR3 length: 12 residues. The CDR3 nucleotides read TGTGCCAGTAGTGGGACATCCGAAAAACTGTTTTTT. It specifies CASSGTSEKLFF.

This clone was counted at least ten times. V is TRBV5-5 and J is TRBJ1-2; a possible D gene is TRBD1 (6 bases). Per the germline V gene, CDR1 is SGHKS and CDR2 is YYEKEE (reference sequence). The CDR3 runs to 13 residues. Trimming cost V 5 bases and J 1 base, with 9 bases left between them. The DNA for the CDR3 is TGTGCCAGCAGGAGGACAGTTAACTATGGCTACACCTTC. Residues: CASRRTVNYGYTF.

A note on this clone: Given a far larger clone just one base away, this is likely a sequencing read error. Other DNA sequences in this specimen translate into the identical CDR3. This sequence joins TRBV28 and TRBJ1-5, with D unclear. Germline CDR1 MDHEN, CDR2 SYDVKM. This CDR3 spans 16 amino acids. CDR3 in amino acids: CASSEGLSKPDQPQHF. The CDR3 region has the DNA TGTGCCAGCAGCGAAGGGCTCAGTAAACCCGATCAGCCACAGCATTTT.

The chain combines TRBV6-6 with TRBJ1-6; the D gene is possibly TRBD1 (6 bases). This CDR3 has 15 amino acids. V lost 7 bases and J lost 6, with 16 bases in between. CDR1 and CDR2 from the germline V gene are MNHNY and SVGAGI (reference sequence). In DNA, the CDR3 is TGTGCCAGCAAAGCGAACGGACAGATTAATTCACCCCTCCACTTT. Translation: CASKANGQINSPLHF.

Notes on this clone: With only one base between it and a far larger clone, this is likely a read error. The CDR3 protein is CASIQDRTGIHHGYTF. CDR3 bases: TGTGCCAGCATCCAGGACAGGACGGGAATTCATCATGGCTACACCTTC. The chain couples TRBV7-8 to TRBJ1-2, with 7 bases that match TRBD1. Germline trimming cut 7 bases from V and 6 bases from J; bases unmatched to any gene: 17. The CDR3 runs 16 residues. CDR1 SGHVS and CDR2 FQNEAQ come from the germline V gene.

The J gene is TRBJ2-2, the V gene TRBV19; D is unresolved. V lost 4 bases, J lost 7 bases, and 13 bases lay in between. Per the germline V gene, CDR1 is LNHDA and CDR2 is SQIVND (reference sequence). The CDR3 is 14 amino acids. The CDR3 loop reads CASSREWGVGELFF. CDR3 sequence (DNA): TGTGCCAGTAGTAGAGAGTGGGGTGTCGGGGAGCTGTTTTTT.

About this clone itself: The same CDR3 arises from other DNA sequences in this sample as well. V usage is TRBV10-3 and J usage is TRBJ2-3; D might be TRBD2 (6 bases). Germline V CDR1 and CDR2: ENHRY, SYGVKD. The CDR3 consists of 15 residues. V shed 0 bases and J shed 1 base, with 8 bases lying between them. CDR3 loop: CAISESGGGTDTQYF. Written as DNA, the CDR3 is TGTGCCATCAGTGAGTCGGGAGGAGGCACAGATACGCAGTATTTT.

With regard to this clone: The sample holds other DNA sequences that translate to the same CDR3. V is TRBV28 and J is TRBJ1-2; D not certain. This CDR3 comprises 12 residues. Trimming removed 3 bases from V and 3 bases from J, with 5 bases in between. Germline CDR1 and CDR2: MDHEN and SYDVKM. In nucleotides, the CDR3 is TGTGCCAGCAGTTTTCTGGACTATGGCTACACCTTC. It encodes CASSFLDYGYTF.

A single count supports this clone. V and J are TRBV9 and TRBJ2-7; the D is unclear. The V end was cut by 0 bases, the J end by 4 bases, with 11 bases between. Germline V gives CDR1 SGDLS, CDR2 YYNGEE. The CDR3 covers 14 residues. CDR3 in DNA: TGTGCCAGCAGCGTAGCTAGGGTCGGATACGAGCAGTACTTC. Translating gives CASSVARVGYEQYF. The variable domain in full, completed from reference TRBV9 and TRBJ2-7, reads DSGVTQTPKHLITATGQRVTLRCSPRSGDLSVYWYQQSLDQGLQFLIQYYNGEERAKGNILERFSAQQFPDLHSELNLSSLELGDSALYFCASSVARVGYEQYFGPGTRLTVT.

Comment on this clone: This may stem from a read error, because a much larger clone lies one nucleotide away. This chain uses TRBV6-6 with TRBJ2-7; tentatively, D is TRBD1 or TRBD2 (6 bases each). Germline CDR1 and CDR2: MNHNY and SVGAGI (reference sequence). CDR3 size: 16 residues. Between the trimmed V and J ends, which lost 5 bases and 5 bases, there was a span of 22 bases. CDR3 amino acids: CASSKQQGNSGHEQYF. Written as DNA, the CDR3 is TGTGCCAGCAGTAAACAGCAGGGGAATAGCGGCCACGAGCAGTACTTC.

The chain is built from TRBV6-5 and TRBJ2-7, with no clear D. From germline, CDR1 is MNHEY and CDR2 SVGAGI. V was cut by 8 bases and J by 2 bases, with 10 bases left in between. The CDR3 covers 12 residues. This CDR3 reads CASGLGPYEQYF. Here the CDR3 DNA reads TGTGCCAGCGGGCTTGGACCCTACGAGCAGTACTTC.